This is a list of T cell receptor beta chains from one sample in a study of T-cell reconstitution after alpha-beta-depleted transplantation in children. TCRdb recomputed calls from the PCR reads with MiXCR, one row per CDR3 protein. In the table there are around 580,000 distinct CDR3 sequences, over 20% of which are singletons. Sequenced material: PBMCs, taken before TCRalphabeta/CD19-depleted stem cell transplant. These receptors originate from a boy younger than two with Wiskott-Aldrich syndrome, due to receive a stem cell transplant. CDR3s include the opening cysteine and the closing phenylalanine or tryptophan. Size values are once, few and many counts, or a class for expanded clones, and some rows have none.

many | TRBJ2-2 | TRBV5-1 | CASSLAGTHPGELFF
- | TRBJ2-1 | TRBV11-2 | CASSLEVRRSYNEQFF
few | TRBJ2-7 | TRBV28 | CASRWGTSVNYEQYF
- | TRBJ2-3 | TRBV5-1 | CASSLSAGAYLHTQYF
- | TRBJ1-1 | TRBV7-6 | CASSLDPTEAFF
- | TRBJ2-7 | TRBV29-1 | CSVALRTSGSQGGQYF
- | TRBJ2-5 | TRBV5-6 | CASSLYGERQETQYF
- | TRBJ2-2 | TRBV6-4 | CASSALAGGELFF
few | TRBJ1-4 | TRBV5-1 | CASSLTNTGRANEKLFF
few | TRBJ2-7 | TRBV5-5 | CASSSRPGRGLEQYF
- | TRBJ1-3 | TRBV5-1 | CASSSQGLSSGNTIYF
- | TRBJ2-4 | TRBV6-2/TRBV6-3 | CASSYRQGKNIQYF
- | TRBJ2-3 | TRBV29-1 | CSVEAQRGSNTQYF
few | TRBJ2-7 | TRBV3-1 | CASSQGWGLADSSYEQYF
- | TRBJ2-7 | TRBV5-1 | CASSLRTETYEQYF
- | TRBJ2-1 | TRBV12-3/TRBV12-4 | CASKLLADNEQFF
- | TRBJ2-3 | TRBV12-3/TRBV12-4 | CASIRSTDTQYF